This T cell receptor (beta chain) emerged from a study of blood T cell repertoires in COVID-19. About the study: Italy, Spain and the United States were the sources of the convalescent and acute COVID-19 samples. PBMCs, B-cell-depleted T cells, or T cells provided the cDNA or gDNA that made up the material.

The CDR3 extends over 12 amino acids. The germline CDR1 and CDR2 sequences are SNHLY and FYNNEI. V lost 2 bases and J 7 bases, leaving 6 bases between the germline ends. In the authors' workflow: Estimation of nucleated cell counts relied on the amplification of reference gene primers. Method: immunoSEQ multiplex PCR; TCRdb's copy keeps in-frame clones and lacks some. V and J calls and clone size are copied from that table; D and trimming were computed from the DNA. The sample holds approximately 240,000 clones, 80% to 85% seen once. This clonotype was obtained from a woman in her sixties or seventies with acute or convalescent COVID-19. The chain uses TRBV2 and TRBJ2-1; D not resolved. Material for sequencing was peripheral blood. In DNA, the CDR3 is TGTGCCAGCAGTGAAAACTCAAATGAGCAGTTCTTC. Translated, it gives CASSENSNEQFF.